The clone carrying this TCR beta chain was seen at least ten times. This CDR3 is 15 amino acids long. Germline V gives CDR1 LGHNA, CDR2 YSLEER. V gave up 0 bases and J gave up 0 bases, with 7 bases separating them. These data are taken from a study of T cells after yellow fever vaccination. At the level of the study: Markers CD3, CD45RA, CCR7 and CD95 served to sort the EM, EMRA, CM and Tscm memory subsets. SMART-Seq v4 Ultra Low Input served to prepare low-cell-number fractions.

Overall study results and limits: For sorted memory subsets on day 0, almost all vaccine-responding clonotypes were undetectable.

TCRdb reprocessed the 5' RACE reads with MiXCR, giving one entry per CDR3 protein. This sample has more than 20,000 distinct CDR3 sequences; 5.2% occur once, and the top ten carry about 20%. The origin of this receptor is a man between 18 and 35 years old who received the YFV17D yellow fever vaccine. This material consisted of PBMCs, either bulk or a sorted T-cell subset (CD4+, CD8+, memory, or dextramer-sorted; not recorded which), taken 45 days after the first yellow fever vaccination. The chain has TRBV4-3 and TRBJ2-3; D unclear. The CDR3 reads CASSQDSPSTDTQYF. CDR3 coding DNA: TGCGCCAGCAGCCAAGATTCTCCTAGCACAGATACGCAGTATTTT.